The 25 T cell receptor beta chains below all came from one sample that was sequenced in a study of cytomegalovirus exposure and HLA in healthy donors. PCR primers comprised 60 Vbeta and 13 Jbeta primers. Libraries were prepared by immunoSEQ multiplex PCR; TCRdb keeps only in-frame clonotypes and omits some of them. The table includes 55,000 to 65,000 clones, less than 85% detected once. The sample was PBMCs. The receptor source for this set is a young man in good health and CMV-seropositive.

CDR3 sequence: CASSADRGQGNTIYF. CDR3 DNA sequence: TGTGCCAGCAGTGCGGACAGGGGGCAAGGAAACACCATATATTTT. The chain employs TRBV6-1 and TRBJ2-2; 11 bases match TRBD1. The J call may be in error: the DNA end matches TRBJ1-3 better. CDR3 size: 15 residues. The V gene's germline CDR1 is MNHNS and CDR2 SASEGT.

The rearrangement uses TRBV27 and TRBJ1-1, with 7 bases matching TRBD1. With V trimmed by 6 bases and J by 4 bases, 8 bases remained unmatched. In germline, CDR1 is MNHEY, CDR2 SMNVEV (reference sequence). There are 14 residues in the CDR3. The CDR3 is CASRAGGMGTEAFF. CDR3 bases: TGTGCCAGCAGGGCAGGGGGGATGGGCACTGAAGCTTTCTTT.

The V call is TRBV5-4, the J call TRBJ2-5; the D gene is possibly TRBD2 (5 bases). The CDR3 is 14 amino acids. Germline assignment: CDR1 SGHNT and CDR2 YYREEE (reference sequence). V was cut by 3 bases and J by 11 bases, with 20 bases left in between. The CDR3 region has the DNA TGTGCCAGCAGCTCCCTCCGCGCCGGAAGGGAGCAGTACTTC. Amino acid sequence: CASSSLRAGREQYF.

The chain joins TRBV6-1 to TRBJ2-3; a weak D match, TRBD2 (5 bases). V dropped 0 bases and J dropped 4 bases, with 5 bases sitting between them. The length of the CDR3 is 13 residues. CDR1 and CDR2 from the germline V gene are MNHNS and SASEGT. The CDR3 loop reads CASSEAGADTQYF. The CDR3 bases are TGTGCCAGCAGTGAAGCGGGAGCAGATACGCAGTATTTT.

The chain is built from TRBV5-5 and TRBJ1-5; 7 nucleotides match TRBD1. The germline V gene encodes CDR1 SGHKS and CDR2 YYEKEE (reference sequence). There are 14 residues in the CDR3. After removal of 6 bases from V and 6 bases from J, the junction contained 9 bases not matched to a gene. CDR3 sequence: CASTERGHGQPQHF. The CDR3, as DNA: TGTGCCAGCACCGAGAGGGGGCACGGTCAGCCCCAGCATTTT.

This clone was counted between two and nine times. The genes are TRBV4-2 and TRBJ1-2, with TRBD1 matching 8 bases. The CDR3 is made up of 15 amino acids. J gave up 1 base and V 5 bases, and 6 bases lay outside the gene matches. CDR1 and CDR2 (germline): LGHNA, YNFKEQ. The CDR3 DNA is TGTGCCAGCAGCAACCCGGGACAGGTTAACTATGGCTACACCTTC. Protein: CASSNPGQVNYGYTF.

The DNA of the CDR3 is TGTGCCAGTAGTATAGATCCAGGGACAGGAGGAGGCTACACCTTC. This codes for CASSIDPGTGGGYTF. The rearrangement links TRBV19 to TRBJ1-2, with 8 bases matching TRBD1. The CDR3 contains 15 residues. Germline V gene lookup returns CDR1 LNHDA and CDR2 SQIVND (reference sequence). J gave up 8 bases and V 0 bases, and 8 bases lay outside the gene matches. The full variable domain, completed using reference TRBV19 and TRBJ1-2, is DGGITQSPKYLFRKEGQNVTLSCEQNLNHDAMYWYRQDPGQGLRLIYYSQIVNDFQKGDIAEGYSVSREKKESFPLTVTSAQKNPTAFYLCASSIDPGTGGGYTFGSGTRLTVV.

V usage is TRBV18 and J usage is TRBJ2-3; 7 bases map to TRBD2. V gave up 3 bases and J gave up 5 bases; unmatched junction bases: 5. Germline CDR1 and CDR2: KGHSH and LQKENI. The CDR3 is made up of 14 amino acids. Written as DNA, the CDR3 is TGTGCCAGCTCACCGGGACTACCACGAGATACGCAGTATTTT. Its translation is CASSPGLPRDTQYF.

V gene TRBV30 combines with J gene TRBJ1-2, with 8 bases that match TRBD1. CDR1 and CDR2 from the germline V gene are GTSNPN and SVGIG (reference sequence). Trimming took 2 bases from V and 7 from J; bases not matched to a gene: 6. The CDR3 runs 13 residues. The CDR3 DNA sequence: TGTGCCTGGAGTAGGCAGGGGGCATCTGGCTACACCTTC. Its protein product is CAWSRQGASGYTF.

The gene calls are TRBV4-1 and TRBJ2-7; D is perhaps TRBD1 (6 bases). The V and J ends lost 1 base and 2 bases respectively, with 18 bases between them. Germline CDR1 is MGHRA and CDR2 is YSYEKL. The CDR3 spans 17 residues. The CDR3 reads CASSQGLQGFDPYEQYF. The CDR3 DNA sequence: TGCGCCAGCAGCCAAGGTTTACAGGGTTTCGACCCCTACGAGCAGTACTTC.

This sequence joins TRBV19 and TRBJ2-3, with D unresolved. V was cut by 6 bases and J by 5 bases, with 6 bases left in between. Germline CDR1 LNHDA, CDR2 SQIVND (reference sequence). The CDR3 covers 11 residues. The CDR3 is CASSERDTQYF. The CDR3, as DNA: TGTGCCAGTAGCGAGCGAGATACGCAGTATTTT.

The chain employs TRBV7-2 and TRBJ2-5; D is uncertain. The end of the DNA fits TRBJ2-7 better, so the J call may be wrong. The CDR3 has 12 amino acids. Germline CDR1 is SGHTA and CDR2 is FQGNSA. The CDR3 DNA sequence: TGTGCCAGCAGCTTACAGGTCTCCGAGCAGTACTTC. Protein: CASSLQVSEQYF.

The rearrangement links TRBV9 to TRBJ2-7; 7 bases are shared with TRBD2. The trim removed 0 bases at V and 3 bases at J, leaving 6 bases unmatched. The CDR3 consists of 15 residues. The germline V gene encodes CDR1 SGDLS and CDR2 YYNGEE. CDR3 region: CASSVGFASGYEQYF. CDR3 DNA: TGTGCCAGCAGCGTAGGGTTTGCTAGCGGCTACGAGCAGTACTTC.

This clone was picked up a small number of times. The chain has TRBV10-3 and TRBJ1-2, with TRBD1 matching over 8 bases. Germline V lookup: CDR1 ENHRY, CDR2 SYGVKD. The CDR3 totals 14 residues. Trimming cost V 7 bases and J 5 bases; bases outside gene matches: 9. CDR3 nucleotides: TGTGCCATCACCAGACAGGGGCTTAGTTATGGCTACACCTTC. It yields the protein CAITRQGLSYGYTF.

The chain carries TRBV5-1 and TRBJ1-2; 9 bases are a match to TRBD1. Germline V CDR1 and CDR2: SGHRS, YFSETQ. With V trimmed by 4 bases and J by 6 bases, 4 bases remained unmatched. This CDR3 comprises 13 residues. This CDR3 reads CASSLGQGHGYTF. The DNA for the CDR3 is TGCGCCAGCAGCCTCGGACAGGGGCATGGCTACACCTTC.

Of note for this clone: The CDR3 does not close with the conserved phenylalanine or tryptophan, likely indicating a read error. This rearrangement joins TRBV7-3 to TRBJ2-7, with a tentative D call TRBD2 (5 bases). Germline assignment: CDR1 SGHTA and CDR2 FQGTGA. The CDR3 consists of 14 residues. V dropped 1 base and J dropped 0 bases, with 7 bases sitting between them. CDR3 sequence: CASSLSGYSYEQYS. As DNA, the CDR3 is TGTGCCAGCAGCTTAAGCGGGTACTCCTACGAGCAGTACTCC.

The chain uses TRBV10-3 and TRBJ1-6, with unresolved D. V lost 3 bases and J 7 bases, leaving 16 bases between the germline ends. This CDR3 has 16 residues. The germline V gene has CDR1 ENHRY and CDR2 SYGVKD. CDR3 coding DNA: TGTGCCATCAGTGATTCTAGCCTTGCCCCCAATTCACCCCTCCACTTT. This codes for CAISDSSLAPNSPLHF.

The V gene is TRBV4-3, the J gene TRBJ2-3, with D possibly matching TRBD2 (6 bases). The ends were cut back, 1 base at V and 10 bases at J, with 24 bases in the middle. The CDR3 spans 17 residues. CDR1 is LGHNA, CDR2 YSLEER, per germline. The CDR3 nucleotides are TGCGCCAGCAGCCAAGCCTACGCCGGGCCCCGCCGCGGGGCGCAGTATTTT. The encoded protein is CASSQAYAGPRRGAQYF.

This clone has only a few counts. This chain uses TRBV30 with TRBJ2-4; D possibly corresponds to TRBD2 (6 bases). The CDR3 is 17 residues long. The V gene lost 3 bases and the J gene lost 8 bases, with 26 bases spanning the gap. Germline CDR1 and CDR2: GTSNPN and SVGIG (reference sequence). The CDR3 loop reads CAWSKWEDTSQKYIQYF. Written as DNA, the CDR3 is TGTGCCTGGAGCAAATGGGAAGACACTAGCCAAAAATACATTCAGTACTTC.

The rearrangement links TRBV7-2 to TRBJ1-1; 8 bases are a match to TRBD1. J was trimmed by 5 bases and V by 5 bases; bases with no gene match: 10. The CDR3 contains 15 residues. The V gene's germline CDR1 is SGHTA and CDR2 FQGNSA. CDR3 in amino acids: CASSLGQGMGTEAFF. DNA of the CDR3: TGTGCCAGCAGCCTCGGACAGGGTATGGGTACTGAAGCTTTCTTT.

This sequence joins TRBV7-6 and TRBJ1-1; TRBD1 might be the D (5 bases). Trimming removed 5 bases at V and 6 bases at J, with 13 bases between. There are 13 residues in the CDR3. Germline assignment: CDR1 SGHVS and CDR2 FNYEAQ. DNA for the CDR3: TGTGCCAGCAGCCTCGGGGGTATCCCTGAAGCTTTCTTT. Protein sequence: CASSLGGIPEAFF.

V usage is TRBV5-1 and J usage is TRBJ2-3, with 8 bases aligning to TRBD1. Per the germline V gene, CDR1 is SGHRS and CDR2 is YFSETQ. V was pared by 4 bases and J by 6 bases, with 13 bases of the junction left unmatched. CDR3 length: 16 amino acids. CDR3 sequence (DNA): TGCGCCAGCAGCCCCCAAGGGCAGGGGGCGGGGGATACGCAGTATTTT. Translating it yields CASSPQGQGAGDTQYF.

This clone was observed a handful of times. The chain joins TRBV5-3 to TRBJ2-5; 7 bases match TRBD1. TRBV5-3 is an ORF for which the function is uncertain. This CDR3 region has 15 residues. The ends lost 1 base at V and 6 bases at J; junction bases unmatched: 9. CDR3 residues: CARSLPPTGTKTQYF. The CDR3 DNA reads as TGTGCCAGAAGCTTGCCCCCGACAGGGACGAAGACCCAGTACTTC.

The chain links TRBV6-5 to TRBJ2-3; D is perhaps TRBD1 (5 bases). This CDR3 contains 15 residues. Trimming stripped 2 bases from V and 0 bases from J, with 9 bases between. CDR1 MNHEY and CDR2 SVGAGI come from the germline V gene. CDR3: CASSYGRASTDTQYF. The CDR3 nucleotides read TGTGCCAGCAGTTACGGCAGGGCGAGCACAGATACGCAGTATTTT.

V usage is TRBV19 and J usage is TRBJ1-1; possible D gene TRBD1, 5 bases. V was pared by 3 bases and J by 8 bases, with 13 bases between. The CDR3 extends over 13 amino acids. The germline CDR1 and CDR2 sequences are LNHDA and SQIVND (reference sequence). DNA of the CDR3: TGTGCCAGTAGTATGGGAAGTTACAGGGAAGCTTTCTTT. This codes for CASSMGSYREAFF.